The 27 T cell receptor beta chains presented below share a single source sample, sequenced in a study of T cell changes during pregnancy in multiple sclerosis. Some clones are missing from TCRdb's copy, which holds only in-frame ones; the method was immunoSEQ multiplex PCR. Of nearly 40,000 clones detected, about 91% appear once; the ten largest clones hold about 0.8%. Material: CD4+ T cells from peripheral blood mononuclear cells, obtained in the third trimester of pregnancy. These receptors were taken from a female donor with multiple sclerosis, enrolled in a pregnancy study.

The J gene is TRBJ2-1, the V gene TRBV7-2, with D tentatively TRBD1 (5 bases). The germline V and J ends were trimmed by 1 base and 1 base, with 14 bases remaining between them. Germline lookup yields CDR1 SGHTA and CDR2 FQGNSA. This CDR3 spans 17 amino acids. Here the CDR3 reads CASSLEVGRASYNEQFF. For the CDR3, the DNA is TGTGCCAGCAGCTTAGAAGTCGGCAGGGCATCCTACAATGAGCAGTTCTTC.

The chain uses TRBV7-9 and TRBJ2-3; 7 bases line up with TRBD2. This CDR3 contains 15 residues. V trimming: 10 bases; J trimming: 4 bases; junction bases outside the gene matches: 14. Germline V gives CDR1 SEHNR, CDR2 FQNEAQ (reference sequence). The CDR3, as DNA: TGTGCCACCCATTTATACTCGGGAGGATCAGATACGCAGTATTTT. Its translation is CATHLYSGGSDTQYF.

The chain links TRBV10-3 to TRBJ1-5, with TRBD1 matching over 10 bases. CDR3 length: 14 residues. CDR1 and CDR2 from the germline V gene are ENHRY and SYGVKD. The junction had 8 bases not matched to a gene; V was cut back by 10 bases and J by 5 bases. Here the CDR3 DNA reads TGTGCCACCCACCTGACAGGGGGCGATCAGCCCCAGCATTTT. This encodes CATHLTGGDQPQHF.

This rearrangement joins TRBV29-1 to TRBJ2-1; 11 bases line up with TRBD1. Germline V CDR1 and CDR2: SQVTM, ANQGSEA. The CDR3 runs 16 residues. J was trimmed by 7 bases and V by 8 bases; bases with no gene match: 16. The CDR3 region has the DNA TGCAGCTTGGGGGCCGATAGGACAGGGGGCAGGAATGAGCAGTTCTTC. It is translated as CSLGADRTGGRNEQFF.

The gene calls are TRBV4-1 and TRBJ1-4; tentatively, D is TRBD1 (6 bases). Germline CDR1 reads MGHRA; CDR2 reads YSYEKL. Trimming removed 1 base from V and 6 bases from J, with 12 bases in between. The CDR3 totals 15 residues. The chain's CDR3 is CASSQGRAGDEKLFF. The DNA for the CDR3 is TGCGCCAGCAGCCAAGGTAGAGCAGGGGATGAAAAACTGTTTTTT.

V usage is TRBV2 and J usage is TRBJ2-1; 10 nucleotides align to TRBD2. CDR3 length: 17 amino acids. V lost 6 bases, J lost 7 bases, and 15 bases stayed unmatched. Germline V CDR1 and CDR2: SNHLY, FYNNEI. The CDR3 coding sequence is TGTGCCAGCAGCCATACATCTAGCGGGAGTTTAGGAAATGAGCAGTTCTTC. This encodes CASSHTSSGSLGNEQFF.

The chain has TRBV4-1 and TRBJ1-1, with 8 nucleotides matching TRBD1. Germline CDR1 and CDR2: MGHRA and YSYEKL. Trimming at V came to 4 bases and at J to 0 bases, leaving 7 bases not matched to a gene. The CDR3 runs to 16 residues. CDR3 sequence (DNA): TGCGCCAGCAGCCCGGGACAGGCGATCATGAACACTGAAGCTTTCTTT. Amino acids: CASSPGQAIMNTEAFF.

CDR3 loop: CASSSHRVEKLFF. In nucleotides, the CDR3 is TGTGCCAGCAGCTCCCACAGGGTTGAAAAACTGTTTTTT. The chain carries TRBV7-8 and TRBJ1-4; the D gene is possibly TRBD1 (6 bases). The length of the CDR3 is 13 residues. V was pared by 4 bases and J by 7 bases, with 10 bases between. CDR1 SGHVS and CDR2 FQNEAQ come from the germline V gene.

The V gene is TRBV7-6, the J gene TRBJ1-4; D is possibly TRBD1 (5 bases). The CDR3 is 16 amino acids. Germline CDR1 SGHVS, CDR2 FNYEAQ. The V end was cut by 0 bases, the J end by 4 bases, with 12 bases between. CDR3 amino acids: CASSLAQTGGNEKLFF. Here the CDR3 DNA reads TGTGCCAGCAGCTTAGCCCAAACCGGGGGTAATGAAAAACTGTTTTTT.

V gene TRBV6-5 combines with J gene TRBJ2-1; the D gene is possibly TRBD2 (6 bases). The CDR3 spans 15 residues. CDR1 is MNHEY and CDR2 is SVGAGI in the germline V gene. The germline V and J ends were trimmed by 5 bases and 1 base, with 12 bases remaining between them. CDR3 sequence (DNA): TGTGCCAGCAGTACCGGGACTCATTCCTACAATGAGCAGTTCTTC. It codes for CASSTGTHSYNEQFF.

CDR3 amino acids: CASSRLLLAGGNNEQFF. For the CDR3, the DNA is TGCGCCAGCAGCCGCCTTCTACTAGCGGGAGGGAACAATGAGCAGTTCTTC. This chain joins TRBV4-3 and TRBJ2-1, with TRBD2 matching 13 bases. Germline V CDR1 and CDR2: LGHNA, YSLEER. After removal of 4 bases from V and 5 bases from J, the junction contained 8 bases not matched to a gene. This CDR3 region has 17 residues.

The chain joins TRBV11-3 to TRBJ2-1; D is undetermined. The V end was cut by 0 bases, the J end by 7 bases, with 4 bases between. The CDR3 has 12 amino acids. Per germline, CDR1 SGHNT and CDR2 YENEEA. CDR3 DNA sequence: TGTGCCAGCAGCTTAGATCCAAATGAGCAGTTCTTC. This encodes CASSLDPNEQFF.

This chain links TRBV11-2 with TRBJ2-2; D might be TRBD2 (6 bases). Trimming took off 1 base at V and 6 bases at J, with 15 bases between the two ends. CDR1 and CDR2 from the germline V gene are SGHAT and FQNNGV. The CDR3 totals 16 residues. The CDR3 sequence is CASSLAGDFQAGELFF. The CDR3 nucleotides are TGTGCCAGCAGCTTAGCCGGGGACTTCCAGGCCGGGGAGCTGTTTTTT.

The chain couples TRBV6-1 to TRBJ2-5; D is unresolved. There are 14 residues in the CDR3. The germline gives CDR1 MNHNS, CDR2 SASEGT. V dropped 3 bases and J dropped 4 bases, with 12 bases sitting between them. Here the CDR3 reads CASSETEIRETQYF. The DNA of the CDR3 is TGTGCCAGCAGTGAGACGGAGATCCGAGAGACCCAGTACTTC.

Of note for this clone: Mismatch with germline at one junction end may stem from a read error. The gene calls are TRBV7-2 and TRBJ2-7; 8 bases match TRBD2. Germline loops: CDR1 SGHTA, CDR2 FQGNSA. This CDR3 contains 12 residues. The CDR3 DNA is TGTGCCAGCAGCGCTTCCACGCGGGAGGCAGTGTTC. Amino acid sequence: CASSASTREAVF.

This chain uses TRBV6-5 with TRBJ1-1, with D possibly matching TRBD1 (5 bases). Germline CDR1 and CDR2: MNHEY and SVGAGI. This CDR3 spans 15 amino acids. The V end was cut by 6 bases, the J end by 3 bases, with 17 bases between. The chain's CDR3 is CASSRQGGRDTEAFF. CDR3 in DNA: TGTGCCAGCAGCCGGCAGGGAGGGAGGGACACTGAAGCTTTCTTT.

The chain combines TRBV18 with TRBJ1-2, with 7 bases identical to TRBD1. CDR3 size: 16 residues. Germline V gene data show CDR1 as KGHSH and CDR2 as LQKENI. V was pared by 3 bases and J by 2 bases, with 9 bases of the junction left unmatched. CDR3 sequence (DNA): TGTGCCAGCTCACCGTTCGGACAGGCGGGGAACTATGGCTACACCTTC. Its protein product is CASSPFGQAGNYGYTF.

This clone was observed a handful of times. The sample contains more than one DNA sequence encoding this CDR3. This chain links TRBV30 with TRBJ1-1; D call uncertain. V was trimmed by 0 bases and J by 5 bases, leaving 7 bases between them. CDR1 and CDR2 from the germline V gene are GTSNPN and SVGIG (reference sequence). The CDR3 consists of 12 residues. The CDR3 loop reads CAWSVRGTEAFF. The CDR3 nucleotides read TGTGCCTGGAGTGTACGAGGGACTGAAGCTTTCTTT.

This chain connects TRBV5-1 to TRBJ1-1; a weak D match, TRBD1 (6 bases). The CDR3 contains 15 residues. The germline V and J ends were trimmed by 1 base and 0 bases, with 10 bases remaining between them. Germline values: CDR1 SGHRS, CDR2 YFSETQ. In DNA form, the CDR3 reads TGCGCCAGCAGCTTGTCAGGGGCGATGAACACTGAAGCTTTCTTT. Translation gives CASSLSGAMNTEAFF.

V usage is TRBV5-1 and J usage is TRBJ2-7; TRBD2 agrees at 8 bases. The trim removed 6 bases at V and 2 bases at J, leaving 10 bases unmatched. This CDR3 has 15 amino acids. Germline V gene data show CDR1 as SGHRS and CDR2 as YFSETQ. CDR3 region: CASTFTSGLPYEQYF. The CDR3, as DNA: TGCGCCAGCACATTTACTAGCGGTCTCCCCTACGAGCAGTACTTC.

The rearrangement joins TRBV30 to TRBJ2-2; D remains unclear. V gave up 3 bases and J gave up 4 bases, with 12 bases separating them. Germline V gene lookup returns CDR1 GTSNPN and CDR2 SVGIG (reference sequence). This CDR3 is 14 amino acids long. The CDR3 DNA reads TGTGCCTGGAGCGTGGTGCGAAGCACCGGGGAGCTGTTTTTT. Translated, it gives CAWSVVRSTGELFF.

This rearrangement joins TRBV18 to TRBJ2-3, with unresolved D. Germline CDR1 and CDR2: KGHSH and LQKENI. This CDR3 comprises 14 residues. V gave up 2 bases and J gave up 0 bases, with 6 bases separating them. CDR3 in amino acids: CASSPTRSTDTQYF. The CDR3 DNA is TGTGCCAGCTCACCAACCAGAAGCACAGATACGCAGTATTTT.

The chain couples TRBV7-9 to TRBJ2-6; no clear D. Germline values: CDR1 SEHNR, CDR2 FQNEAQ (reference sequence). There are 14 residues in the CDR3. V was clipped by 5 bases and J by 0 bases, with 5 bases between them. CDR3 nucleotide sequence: TGTGCCAGCAGCGACAACTCTGGGGCCAACGTCCTGACTTTC. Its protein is CASSDNSGANVLTF. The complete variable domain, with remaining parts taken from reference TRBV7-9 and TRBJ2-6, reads DTGVSQNPRHKITKRGQNVTFRCDPISEHNRLYWYRQTLGQGPEFLTYFQNEAQLEKSRLLSDRFSAERPKGSFSTLEIQRTEQGDSAMYLCASSDNSGANVLTFGAGSRLTVL.

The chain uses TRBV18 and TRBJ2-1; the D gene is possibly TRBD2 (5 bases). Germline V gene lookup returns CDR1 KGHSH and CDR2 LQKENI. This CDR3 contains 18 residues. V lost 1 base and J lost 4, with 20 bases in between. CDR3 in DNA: TGTGCCAGCTCACCACTTTCATTGCGGGTCGGGTTATACAATGAGCAGTTCTTC. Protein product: CASSPLSLRVGLYNEQFF.

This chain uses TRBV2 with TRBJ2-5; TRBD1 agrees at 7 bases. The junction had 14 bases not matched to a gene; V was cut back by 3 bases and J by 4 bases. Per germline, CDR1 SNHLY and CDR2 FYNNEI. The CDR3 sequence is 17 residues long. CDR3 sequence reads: CASSDLRGQNYRETQYF. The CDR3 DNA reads TGTGCCAGCAGTGATCTCAGGGGACAGAACTATAGAGAGACCCAGTACTTC.

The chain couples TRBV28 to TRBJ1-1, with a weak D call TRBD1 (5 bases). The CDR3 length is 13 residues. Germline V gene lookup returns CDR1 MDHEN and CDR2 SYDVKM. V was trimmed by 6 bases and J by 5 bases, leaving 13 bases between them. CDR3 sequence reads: CASSLGGGTEAFF. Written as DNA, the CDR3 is TGTGCCAGCAGCCTGGGGGGGGGAACTGAAGCTTTCTTT.

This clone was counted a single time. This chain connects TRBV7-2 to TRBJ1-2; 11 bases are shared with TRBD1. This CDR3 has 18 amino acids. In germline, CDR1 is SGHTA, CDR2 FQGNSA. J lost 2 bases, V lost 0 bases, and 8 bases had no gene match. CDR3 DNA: TGTGCCAGCAGCTTAGCCCCCGGGACAGGGGGTCTCAACTATGGCTACACCTTC. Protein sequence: CASSLAPGTGGLNYGYTF.